Following are 19 T cell receptor beta chains from one sample sequenced in a study of T cells in Graves' hyperthyroidism and ophthalmopathy (dated by TCRdb to the late 2010s). The library was produced with multiplex PCR. The sample was run on an Illumina HiSeq 2000. The TCR beta CDR3 regions were amplified from the RNA transcripts. For the first round of RT-PCR on the TCR CDR3, the HTBI primer set was used together with the Qiagen OneStep RT-PCR kit. The public reads were reprocessed in TCRdb via fastp at Q25 and MiXCR, keeping in-frame beta chains. Rows are combined by CDR3 protein, so each entry shows the most common genes and DNA. Counted in this sample were some 270,000 distinct CDR3 sequences; more than 10% of them appeared once. Almost 8% of the sample belongs to the ten largest clones. Sample: blood. The receptors stem from a woman in her twenties or thirties with Graves' hyperthyroidism that later progressed to Graves' ophthalmopathy.

This clonotype showed up many times. This chain connects TRBV7-3 to TRBJ2-7; 8 nucleotides match TRBD2. After removal of 3 bases from V and 3 bases from J, the junction contained 1 base not matched to a gene. From germline, CDR1 is SGHTA and CDR2 FQGTGA. This CDR3 has 13 amino acids. In DNA form, the CDR3 reads TGTGCCAGCAGCTTCGGGGGGGGCTACGAGCAGTACTTC. Its translation: CASSFGGGYEQYF.

This clonotype was counted many times. The V gene is TRBV9, the J gene TRBJ2-5; the D gene is possibly TRBD1 (6 bases). Germline assignment: CDR1 SGDLS and CDR2 YYNGEE. V lost 4 bases and J 0 bases, leaving 13 bases between the germline ends. This CDR3 region has 15 residues. The CDR3 nucleotides read TGTGCCAGCAGCTCAGGGGTTACGTACCAAGAGACCCAGTACTTC. Translating it yields CASSSGVTYQETQYF. Full variable domain (outside the CDR3, taken from reference TRBV9 and TRBJ2-5): DSGVTQTPKHLITATGQRVTLRCSPRSGDLSVYWYQQSLDQGLQFLIQYYNGEERAKGNILERFSAQQFPDLHSELNLSSLELGDSALYFCASSSGVTYQETQYFGPGTRLLVL.

This clonotype was seen many times. This chain joins TRBV7-7 and TRBJ2-1; 11 positions match TRBD2. The CDR3 is made up of 15 amino acids. Germline lookup yields CDR1 SSHAT and CDR2 FNYEAQ (reference sequence). The V gene end was trimmed by 5 bases and the J gene end by 3 bases; junction bases not matched to a gene: 3. Written as DNA, the CDR3 is TGTGCCAGCAGCCTAGGGACTAGCGGCTACAATGAGCAGTTCTTC. This gives the protein CASSLGTSGYNEQFF.

This clonotype was observed many times. The V gene is TRBV12-3 or TRBV12-4, the J gene TRBJ2-7, with TRBD1 identical over 7 bases. This CDR3 spans 12 amino acids. The trim removed 4 bases at V and 7 bases at J, leaving 4 bases unmatched. The CDR3: CASSYRGNEQYF. CDR3 sequence (DNA): TGTGCCAGCAGTTACAGGGGAAATGAGCAGTACTTC.

In regard to this clonotype: A much larger clone is a single base away; this may be a read error. The rearrangement joins TRBV27 to TRBJ1-1; D remains unclear. CDR3 length equals 14 residues. Trimming took off 4 bases at V and 5 bases at J, with 14 bases between the two ends. Germline CDR1 reads MNHEY; CDR2 reads SMNVEV (reference sequence). CDR3 sequence: CASSSRRGGTEAFF. The CDR3 DNA follows: TGTGCCAGCAGTTCTCGACGGGGTGGAACTGAAGCTTTCTTT.

This clonotype came up many times. The chain carries TRBV20-1 and TRBJ2-7; D unclear. The CDR3 totals 15 residues. V dropped 0 bases and J dropped 4 bases, with 16 bases sitting between them. Germline V CDR1 and CDR2: DFQATT, SNEGSKA (reference sequence). The CDR3, as DNA: TGCAGTGCTAGAGATCTTGACCGACCCCGGTACGAGCAGTACTTC. Its translation: CSARDLDRPRYEQYF.

V and J are TRBV10-3 and TRBJ2-1; D is uncertain. The CDR3 consists of 11 residues. Germline CDR1 is ENHRY and CDR2 is SYGVKD. Trimming took 4 bases from V and 8 from J, leaving 6 bases between them. Written as DNA, the CDR3 is TGTGCCATCAGTGGATACGATGAGCAGTTCTTC. Amino acids: CAISGYDEQFF.

Concerning this clonotype itself: Since a much larger clone is just one base distant, this may be a read error. This chain links TRBV11-2 with TRBJ2-7, with 8 bases that match TRBD1. CDR1 is SGHAT and CDR2 is FQNNGV in the germline V gene. CDR3 size: 14 residues. V shed 9 bases, J shed 3 bases, and the junction held 10 bases outside the gene matches. CDR3 protein: CARSVGTGGYEQYF. The CDR3 coding sequence is TGTGCCAGAAGCGTCGGGACAGGTGGCTACGAGCAGTACTTC.

This clonotype was observed many times. The V and J genes are TRBV20-1 and TRBJ2-7; D is perhaps TRBD1 (6 bases). The CDR3 is 12 amino acids. Germline loops: CDR1 DFQATT, CDR2 SNEGSKA (reference sequence). With 0 bases removed from V and 3 bases from J, the gap between germline ends came to 6 bases. The CDR3 region has the DNA TGCAGTGCTAGAGAACAGGGCTACGAGCAGTACTTC. This sequence encodes CSAREQGYEQYF.

This clonotype was seen at least ten times. This sequence joins TRBV30 and TRBJ2-1; D uncertain. Trimming removed 4 bases at V and 0 bases at J, with 10 bases between. The CDR3 contains 14 residues. Germline values: CDR1 GTSNPN, CDR2 SVGIG (reference sequence). CDR3 sequence reads: CAWNRGLSYNEQFF. The CDR3, as DNA: TGTGCCTGGAATCGCGGTCTCTCCTACAATGAGCAGTTCTTC.

The sample holds many counts of this clonotype. The rearrangement uses TRBV5-5 and TRBJ2-7, with D possibly TRBD1 on 6 matching bases. Germline lookup yields CDR1 SGHKS and CDR2 YYEKEE (reference sequence). This CDR3 has 13 residues. V lost 2 bases and J 7 bases, leaving 13 bases between the germline ends. The CDR3 DNA reads TGTGCCAGCAGCTTTTCCGCAGGGGAAGAGCAGTACTTC. Translation gives CASSFSAGEEQYF.

This clonotype was recorded at least ten times. The chain combines TRBV28 with TRBJ2-5; unclear D gene. V lost 6 bases, J lost 1 base, and 12 bases lay in between. The CDR3 spans 14 residues. Germline CDR1 reads MDHEN; CDR2 reads SYDVKM. The chain's CDR3 is CASRLNPPQETQYF. The CDR3 nucleotides are TGTGCCAGCAGGCTGAACCCTCCCCAAGAGACCCAGTACTTC.

This clonotype was seen repeatedly, ten times or more. The V gene is TRBV19, the J gene TRBJ1-5; 10 bases fit TRBD1. The V gene's germline CDR1 is LNHDA and CDR2 SQIVND (reference sequence). CDR3 length: 15 residues. V was pared by 6 bases and J by 6 bases, with 8 bases of the junction left unmatched. CDR3 sequence: CASSIGQGGGQPQHF. The CDR3 nucleotides read TGTGCCAGTAGCATCGGACAGGGGGGAGGTCAGCCCCAGCATTTT.

This clonotype appeared many times. This chain uses TRBV2 with TRBJ1-1; 8 nucleotides line up with TRBD1. Trimming cost V 6 bases and J 1 base; bases outside gene matches: 1. From germline, CDR1 is SNHLY and CDR2 FYNNEI. CDR3 size: 13 residues. CDR3 amino acids: CASRGQANTEAFF. CDR3 in DNA: TGTGCCAGCAGGGGACAGGCGAACACTGAAGCTTTCTTT.

On this clonotype itself: A much larger clone sits a single nucleotide away, making a read error possible. The rearrangement links TRBV5-1 to TRBJ2-3; TRBD2 agrees at 7 bases. This CDR3 has 16 residues. Germline lookup yields CDR1 SGHRS and CDR2 YFSETQ. Trimming cost V 0 bases and J 2 bases; bases outside gene matches: 6. The CDR3 region is CASSLEEGGDTDTQYF. The CDR3 nucleotides are TGCGCCAGCAGCTTGGAAGAGGGAGGGGACACAGATACGCAGTATTTT. Combining the CDR3 with reference TRBV5-1 and TRBJ2-3 gives the whole variable domain KAGVTQTPRYLIKTRGQQVTLSCSPISGHRSVSWYQQTPGQGLQFLFEYFSETQRNKGNFPGRFSGRQFSNSRSEMNVSTLELGDSALYLCASSLEEGGDTDTQYFGPGTRLTVL.

This rearrangement joins TRBV28 to TRBJ1-2, with a possible D match to TRBD1 (5 bases). CDR3 size: 11 residues. Per the germline V gene, CDR1 is MDHEN and CDR2 is SYDVKM. The V end was cut by 8 bases, the J end by 5 bases, with 9 bases between. The DNA for the CDR3 is TGTGCCAGCTACGGGGCTTATGGCTACACCTTC. The encoded protein is CASYGAYGYTF.

This clonotype was detected many times. V and J are TRBV2 and TRBJ1-2; D is undetermined. Per the germline V gene, CDR1 is SNHLY and CDR2 is FYNNEI. The V gene lost 5 bases and the J gene lost 5 bases, with 3 bases spanning the gap. The CDR3 has 10 amino acids. CDR3 sequence: CASSLYGYTF. CDR3 in DNA: TGTGCCAGCAGTTTATATGGCTACACCTTC.

The sample holds many counts of this clonotype. CDR3 nucleotides: TGTGCCAGCACTGGAGAAGACACTGAAGCTTTCTTT. Its translation is CASTGEDTEAFF. This rearrangement joins TRBV28 to TRBJ1-1; D uncertain. The germline V and J ends were trimmed by 7 bases and 3 bases, with 9 bases remaining between them. The CDR3 runs 12 residues. Germline V gene sequence: CDR1 MDHEN, CDR2 SYDVKM.

This clonotype was observed many times. V and J are TRBV15 and TRBJ1-5; weak D call: TRBD1 (6 bases). CDR1 is LNHNV and CDR2 is YYDKDF in the germline V gene (reference sequence). V was pared by 1 base and J by 9 bases, with 16 bases between. This CDR3 is built from 15 residues. The CDR3 bases are TGTGCCACCAGCAGAGGGGGGACACAGAGTTGGCCCCAGCATTTT. Amino acid sequence: CATSRGGTQSWPQHF.